The rows below give T cell receptor beta chains drawn from one sample of a study of cytomegalovirus exposure and HLA in healthy donors. Profiled with immunoSEQ multiplex PCR; TCRdb holds only in-frame clones, not every one. The repertoire holds 130,000 to 150,000 clones, roughly nine tenths seen once, with less than 3% in the top ten. The sequencing input was PBMCs. These receptors were taken from a man aged 18 to 29 in good health and CMV-seronegative. CDR3s include the opening cysteine and the closing phenylalanine or tryptophan. The order of the fields is J gene, clone size, D gene, V gene, CDR3 DNA, CDR3 protein. A D gene is named only where the DNA matches it firmly. A row's size may be missing; if present it is once, few, many or a size class.

j_gene: TRBJ1-5
abundance: NA
d_gene: NA
v_gene: TRBV28
CDR3nt: TGTGCCAGCAGCCCGCACGACAGTAATCAGCCCCAGCATTTT
CDR3aa: CASSPHDSNQPQHF

j_gene: TRBJ1-1
abundance: NA
d_gene: NA
v_gene: TRBV5-5
CDR3nt: TGTGCCAGCAGCTTATTAGCTGACACTGAAGCTTTCTTT
CDR3aa: CASSLLADTEAFF

j_gene: TRBJ2-7
abundance: NA
d_gene: TRBD2
v_gene: TRBV6-6
CDR3nt: TGTGCCAGCGGGACTAGCGGAACCTACGAGCAGTACTTC
CDR3aa: CASGTSGTYEQYF

j_gene: TRBJ2-7
abundance: NA
d_gene: NA
v_gene: TRBV7-6
CDR3nt: TGTGCCAGCAGCTTAGTGCAGACACCAATCCTATACGAGCAGTACTTC
CDR3aa: CASSLVQTPILYEQYF

j_gene: TRBJ2-7
abundance: NA
d_gene: TRBD2
v_gene: TRBV2
CDR3nt: TGTGCCAGCAGCTCGGGGGGGGAGCCCATCTACGAGCAGTACTTC
CDR3aa: CASSSGGEPIYEQYF

j_gene: TRBJ1-5
abundance: few
d_gene: NA
v_gene: TRBV4-2
CDR3nt: TGTGCCAGCAGCCAAGAATGGGAATGGGGCTCTTTTGGTCAGCCCCAGCATTTT
CDR3aa: CASSQEWEWGSFGQPQHF

j_gene: TRBJ1-3
abundance: NA
d_gene: NA
v_gene: TRBV5-6
CDR3nt: TGTGCCAGCAGCGAGTCAGGTTACTCTGGAAACACCATATATTTT
CDR3aa: CASSESGYSGNTIYF

j_gene: TRBJ1-4
abundance: once
d_gene: NA
v_gene: TRBV30
CDR3nt: TGTGCCTGGAGAACCCCGCGACAGTGGGAAAAACTGTTTTTT
CDR3aa: CAWRTPRQWEKLFF

j_gene: TRBJ2-2
abundance: few
d_gene: NA
v_gene: TRBV5-1
CDR3nt: TGCGCCAGCAGCTTGCGGGCAGGGGGGACCGGGGAGCTGTTTTTT
CDR3aa: CASSLRAGGTGELFF

j_gene: TRBJ1-1
abundance: NA
d_gene: NA
v_gene: TRBV18
CDR3nt: TGTGCCAGCTCACCCTCCGTCCTCTTT
CDR3aa: CASSPSVLF

j_gene: TRBJ2-1
abundance: NA
d_gene: NA
v_gene: TRBV2
CDR3nt: TGTGCCAGCAGGGAAAAGCGTGATAATGAGCAGTTCTTC
CDR3aa: CASREKRDNEQFF

j_gene: TRBJ1-1
abundance: few
d_gene: NA
v_gene: TRBV5-6
CDR3nt: TGTGCCAGCAGCCTCGGTTGGAGAGCGGGATTGAACACTGAAGCTTTCTTT
CDR3aa: CASSLGWRAGLNTEAFF

j_gene: TRBJ1-3
abundance: NA
d_gene: NA
v_gene: TRBV7-8
CDR3nt: TGTGCCAGCAGTGAGCGGGTGGGAAACACCATATATTTT
CDR3aa: CASSERVGNTIYF

j_gene: TRBJ1-4
abundance: NA
d_gene: TRBD1
v_gene: TRBV29-1
CDR3nt: TGCAGCGTCCTCGGACAGGGTAATGAAAAACTGTTTTTT
CDR3aa: CSVLGQGNEKLFF

j_gene: TRBJ2-3
abundance: NA
d_gene: TRBD2
v_gene: TRBV5-4
CDR3nt: TGTGCCAGCAGCTTGGCGGGGCTAGCGGGAGATACGCAGTATTTT
CDR3aa: CASSLAGLAGDTQYF

j_gene: TRBJ2-5
abundance: NA
d_gene: NA
v_gene: TRBV6-4
CDR3nt: TGTGCCAGCGGACGCGGGACAGAGTACCAAGAGACCCAGTACTTC
CDR3aa: CASGRGTEYQETQYF

j_gene: TRBJ1-4
abundance: NA
d_gene: NA
v_gene: TRBV27
CDR3nt: TGTGCCAGCAGTTTCAGGGTTGGGACTAATGAAAAACTGTTTTTT
CDR3aa: CASSFRVGTNEKLFF

j_gene: TRBJ1-2
abundance: NA
d_gene: TRBD1
v_gene: TRBV20-1
CDR3nt: TGCAGTGCCCAGGGGGCTAGCGGCTACACCTTC
CDR3aa: CSAQGASGYTF

j_gene: TRBJ1-5
abundance: NA
d_gene: TRBD1
v_gene: TRBV5-6
CDR3nt: TGTGCCAGCAGCTTGGCCCCCAACAGGGGTGGCCAGCCCCAGCATTTT
CDR3aa: CASSLAPNRGGQPQHF

j_gene: TRBJ2-3
abundance: NA
d_gene: NA
v_gene: TRBV19
CDR3nt: TGTGCCAGTAGTCTCTACCCAGATACGCAGTATTTT
CDR3aa: CASSLYPDTQYF

j_gene: TRBJ2-1
abundance: few
d_gene: TRBD2
v_gene: TRBV7-2
CDR3nt: TGTGCCAGCAGCTTGGGGACTACCCACTACAATGAGCAGTTCTTC
CDR3aa: CASSLGTTHYNEQFF

j_gene: TRBJ2-7
abundance: NA
d_gene: NA
v_gene: TRBV6-5
CDR3nt: TGTGCCAGCAGTTTCGCAGGGACCTACGAGCAGTACTTC
CDR3aa: CASSFAGTYEQYF

j_gene: TRBJ1-2
abundance: NA
d_gene: TRBD1
v_gene: TRBV4-1
CDR3nt: TGCGCCAGCAGCCAAGTCGGACAGGGGGTGGCCTCCTATGGCTACACCTTC
CDR3aa: CASSQVGQGVASYGYTF

j_gene: TRBJ1-5
abundance: NA
d_gene: NA
v_gene: TRBV27
CDR3nt: TGTGCCAACTATAGCAATCAGCCCCAGCATTTT
CDR3aa: CANYSNQPQHF

j_gene: TRBJ2-2
abundance: once
d_gene: NA
v_gene: TRBV4-3
CDR3nt: TGCGCCAGCAGCTCAAAGGGGCCTCGGACGGCCACGAACACCGGGGAGCTGTTTTTT
CDR3aa: CASSSKGPRTATNTGELFF

j_gene: TRBJ2-5
abundance: NA
d_gene: NA
v_gene: TRBV2
CDR3nt: TGTGCCAGCAGACCGGGCAGGGTAGAGGAGACCCAGTACTTC
CDR3aa: CASRPGRVEETQYF

j_gene: TRBJ1-5
abundance: NA
d_gene: NA
v_gene: TRBV7-7
CDR3nt: TGTGCCAGCAGCTCTCAAGGGGGGCCCCAGCATTTT
CDR3aa: CASSSQGGPQHF

j_gene: TRBJ2-5
abundance: NA
d_gene: NA
v_gene: TRBV9
CDR3nt: TGTGCCAGCAGCGCACAAGCGCAAGAGACCCAGTACTTC
CDR3aa: CASSAQAQETQYF

j_gene: TRBJ2-7
abundance: NA
d_gene: NA
v_gene: TRBV4-1
CDR3nt: TGCGCCAGCAGCCAGCCGGGCCCCTGGGGCCTCTACGAGCAGTACTTC
CDR3aa: CASSQPGPWGLYEQYF

j_gene: TRBJ2-3
abundance: NA
d_gene: NA
v_gene: TRBV25-1
CDR3nt: TGTGCCAGCAGTGACCGGGCTAGCTTCACTCGAACGCAGTATTTT
CDR3aa: CASSDRASFTRTQYF

j_gene: TRBJ2-4
abundance: few
d_gene: NA
v_gene: TRBV4-2
CDR3nt: TGTGCCAGCAGCCAAGATCCCAGGGCGCACCGGGACATTCAGTACTTC
CDR3aa: CASSQDPRAHRDIQYF

j_gene: TRBJ2-5
abundance: NA
d_gene: TRBD2
v_gene: TRBV7-9
CDR3nt: TGTGCCAGCAGCTTAGCCGGGCGGGGGAAAGAGACCCAGTACTTC
CDR3aa: CASSLAGRGKETQYF

j_gene: TRBJ2-7
abundance: NA
d_gene: TRBD1
v_gene: TRBV6-1
CDR3nt: TGTGCCAGCATTAGGGACAGGGGTTATTACGAGCAGTACTTC
CDR3aa: CASIRDRGYYEQYF

j_gene: TRBJ2-3
abundance: once
d_gene: NA
v_gene: TRBV4-1
CDR3nt: TGCGCCAGCAGCCAATCGACGGGGGGCGGAACAGATACGCAGTATTTT
CDR3aa: CASSQSTGGGTDTQYF

j_gene: TRBJ2-2
abundance: NA
d_gene: TRBD1
v_gene: TRBV4-1
CDR3nt: TGCGCCAGCAGCCGGGGGACAGGCGAGCTGTTTTTT
CDR3aa: CASSRGTGELFF

j_gene: TRBJ2-5
abundance: few
d_gene: TRBD1
v_gene: TRBV7-6
CDR3nt: TGTGCCAGCAGCGCCCTGGACAGGGTGGCGGAGACCCAGTACTTC
CDR3aa: CASSALDRVAETQYF

j_gene: TRBJ2-7
abundance: NA
d_gene: NA
v_gene: TRBV6-1
CDR3nt: TGTGCCAGCAGTTCAACTAAACGGGACTCCTACGAGCAGTACTTC
CDR3aa: CASSSTKRDSYEQYF

j_gene: TRBJ2-7
abundance: NA
d_gene: TRBD1
v_gene: TRBV27
CDR3nt: TGTGCCAGCCGAGGTCTTCGACAGGGGGCCGAGCAGTACTTC
CDR3aa: CASRGLRQGAEQYF

j_gene: TRBJ1-6
abundance: NA
d_gene: TRBD1
v_gene: TRBV11-2
CDR3nt: TGTGCCAGCAGCTTAGGGACAGGGGTTTGGTCACCCCTCCACTTT
CDR3aa: CASSLGTGVWSPLHF

j_gene: TRBJ2-7
abundance: NA
d_gene: NA
v_gene: TRBV7-2
CDR3nt: TGTGCCAGCAGCTTAGGGGCGGGCTCCTACGAGCAGTACTTC
CDR3aa: CASSLGAGSYEQYF

j_gene: TRBJ2-7
abundance: NA
d_gene: TRBD1
v_gene: TRBV10-3
CDR3nt: TGTGCCATCACCGACACCGGGACAGGGAAACACGAGCAGTACTTC
CDR3aa: CAITDTGTGKHEQYF

j_gene: TRBJ1-2
abundance: NA
d_gene: NA
v_gene: TRBV6-1
CDR3nt: TGTGCCAGCAGTGGGTTCAGTTATGGCTACACCTTC
CDR3aa: CASSGFSYGYTF

j_gene: TRBJ2-1
abundance: NA
d_gene: NA
v_gene: TRBV19
CDR3nt: TGTGCCAGTAGTGTCGGAACAGCCAGGGGTTATGAGCAGTTCTTC
CDR3aa: CASSVGTARGYEQFF

j_gene: TRBJ2-1
abundance: NA
d_gene: NA
v_gene: TRBV19
CDR3nt: TGTGCCACCTCGGGTCCCCCCCGTTTCGATGAGCAGTTCTTC
CDR3aa: CATSGPPRFDEQFF

j_gene: TRBJ2-7
abundance: NA
d_gene: NA
v_gene: TRBV5-8
CDR3nt: TGTGCCAGCAGCTTGGTACAGGGCCGGGTTTCGCGGCACGAGCAGTACTTC
CDR3aa: CASSLVQGRVSRHEQYF

j_gene: TRBJ2-7
abundance: NA
d_gene: NA
v_gene: TRBV19
CDR3nt: TGTGCCAGTAGTACCCAGACCTACGAGCAGTACTTC
CDR3aa: CASSTQTYEQYF

j_gene: TRBJ2-7
abundance: NA
d_gene: TRBD2
v_gene: TRBV18
CDR3nt: TGTGCCAGCTCACCACAACGCCTAGCGGGTGACTACGAGCAGTACTTC
CDR3aa: CASSPQRLAGDYEQYF

j_gene: TRBJ2-2
abundance: few
d_gene: TRBD2
v_gene: TRBV2
CDR3nt: TGTGCCAGCAGGGCACTCGGACTAGGAGGATTCACCGGGGAGCTGTTTTTT
CDR3aa: CASRALGLGGFTGELFF

j_gene: TRBJ1-6
abundance: few
d_gene: TRBD1
v_gene: TRBV4-1
CDR3nt: TGCGCCAGCAGTGAAAAGGACAGGCGTAATTCACCCCTCCACTTT
CDR3aa: CASSEKDRRNSPLHF

j_gene: TRBJ2-2
abundance: NA
d_gene: TRBD2
v_gene: TRBV2
CDR3nt: TGTGCCAGCAGTGGGACTAGCGGGGGGCCCGGGGAGCTGTTTTTT
CDR3aa: CASSGTSGGPGELFF

j_gene: TRBJ2-5
abundance: NA
d_gene: TRBD2
v_gene: TRBV11-1
CDR3nt: TGTGCCAGCAGCAAAACCGGGACTAGCGGGAAACAAGAGACCCAGTACTTC
CDR3aa: CASSKTGTSGKQETQYF